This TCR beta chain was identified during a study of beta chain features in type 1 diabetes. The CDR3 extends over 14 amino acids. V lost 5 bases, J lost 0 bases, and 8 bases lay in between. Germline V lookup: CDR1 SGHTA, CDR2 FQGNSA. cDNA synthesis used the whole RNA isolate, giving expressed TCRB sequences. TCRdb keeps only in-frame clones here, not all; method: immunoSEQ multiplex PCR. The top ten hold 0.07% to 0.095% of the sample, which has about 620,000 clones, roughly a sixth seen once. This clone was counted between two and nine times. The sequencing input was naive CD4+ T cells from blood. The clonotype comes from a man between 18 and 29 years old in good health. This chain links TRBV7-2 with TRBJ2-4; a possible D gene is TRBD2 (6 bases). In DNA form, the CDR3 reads TGTGCCAGCAGCGGGAGGCTAGCCAAAAACATTCAGTACTTC. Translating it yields CASSGRLAKNIQYF.